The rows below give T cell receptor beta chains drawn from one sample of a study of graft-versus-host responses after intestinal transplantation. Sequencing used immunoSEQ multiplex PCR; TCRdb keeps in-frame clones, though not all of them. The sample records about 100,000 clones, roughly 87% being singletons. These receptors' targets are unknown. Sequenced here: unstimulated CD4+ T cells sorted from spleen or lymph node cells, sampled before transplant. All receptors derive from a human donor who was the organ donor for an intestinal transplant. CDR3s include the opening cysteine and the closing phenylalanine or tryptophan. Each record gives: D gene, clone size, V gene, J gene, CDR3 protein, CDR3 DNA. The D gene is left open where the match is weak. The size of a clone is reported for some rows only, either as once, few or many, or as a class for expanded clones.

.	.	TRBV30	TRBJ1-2	CAWSPDSAYGYTF	TGTGCCTGGAGTCCCGACAGTGCCTATGGCTACACCTTC
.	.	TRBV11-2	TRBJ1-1	CASSTRDTNTEAFF	TGTGCCAGCAGCACCCGGGACACCAACACTGAAGCTTTCTTT
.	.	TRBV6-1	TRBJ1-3	CASSEVEVRSGNTIYF	TGTGCCAGCAGTGAAGTTGAGGTTAGATCTGGAAACACCATATATTTT
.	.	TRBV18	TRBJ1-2	CASSLVFGASDGYTF	TGTGCCAGCTCACTAGTTTTCGGGGCCTCAGATGGCTACACCTTC
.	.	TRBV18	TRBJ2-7	CASWQGPGEQYF	TGTGCCAGCTGGCAGGGGCCCGGCGAGCAGTACTTC
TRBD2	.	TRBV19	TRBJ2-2	CASIKRYPLAGVDITGELFF	TGTGCCAGTATCAAACGCTACCCTCTAGCGGGAGTCGATATCACCGGGGAGCTGTTTTTT
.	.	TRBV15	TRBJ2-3	CATSRDPADTQYF	TGTGCCACCAGCAGAGATCCGGCAGATACGCAGTATTTT
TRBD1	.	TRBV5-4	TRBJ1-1	CASSLDRGRTEAFF	TGTGCCAGCAGCTTGGACAGGGGGCGCACTGAAGCTTTCTTT
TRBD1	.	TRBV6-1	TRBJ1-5	CASRSGQGYQPQHF	TGTGCCAGCAGATCAGGACAGGGCTATCAGCCCCAGCATTTT
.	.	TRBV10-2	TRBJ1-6	CASSEVPQASPLHF	TGCGCCAGCAGTGAGGTTCCGCAGGCTTCACCCCTCCACTTT
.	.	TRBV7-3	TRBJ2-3	CASSLRLAGSTDTQYF	TGTGCCAGCAGCTTAAGGCTCGCAGGGAGCACAGATACGCAGTATTTT
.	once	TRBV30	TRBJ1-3	CAWSVFNHRSGNTIYF	TGTGCCTGGAGTGTATTTAACCACCGCTCTGGAAACACCATATATTTT
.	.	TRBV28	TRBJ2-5	CASSFSYSHRENQETQYF	TGTGCCAGCAGTTTTTCATACTCCCACAGGGAAAATCAAGAGACCCAGTACTTC
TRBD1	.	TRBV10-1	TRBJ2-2	CASSRGTDRWNTGELFF	TGCGCCAGCAGTCGGGGAACGGACAGGTGGAACACCGGGGAGCTGTTTTTT
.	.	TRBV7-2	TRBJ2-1	CASSLAPVVFF	TGTGCCAGCAGCTTAGCCCCAGTTGTGTTCTTC
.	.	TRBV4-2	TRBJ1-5	CASSQLNGSWTAKNQPQHF	TGTGCCAGCAGCCAGCTTAACGGTTCATGGACAGCGAAAAATCAGCCCCAGCATTTT
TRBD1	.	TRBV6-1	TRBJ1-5	CASSELVGQGYQPQHF	TGTGCCAGCAGTGAACTGGTGGGACAGGGCTATCAGCCCCAGCATTTT
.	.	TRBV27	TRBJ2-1	CASKDRGNYNEQFF	TGTGCCAGCAAAGATCGGGGGAACTACAATGAGCAGTTCTTC
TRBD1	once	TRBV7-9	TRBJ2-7	CASSLALFGQGYEQYF	TGTGCCAGCAGCTTAGCGCTGTTCGGACAGGGTTACGAGCAGTACTTC
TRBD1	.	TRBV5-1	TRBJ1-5	CASSSTGSSNQPQHF	TGCGCCAGCAGCTCGACAGGGTCCAGCAATCAGCCCCAGCATTTT
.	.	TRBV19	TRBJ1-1	CASIGVSTEAFF	TGTGCCAGTATAGGGGTCAGCACTGAAGCTTTCTTT
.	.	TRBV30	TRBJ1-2	CAWSVRMDYGYTF	TGTGCCTGGAGTGTACGGATGGATTATGGCTACACCTTC
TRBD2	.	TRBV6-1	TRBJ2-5	CASSEGGGGAETQYF	TGTGCCAGCAGTGAAGGGGGCGGGGGGGCGGAGACCCAGTACTTC
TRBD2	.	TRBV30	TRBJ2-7	CAWKRGPLSEQYF	TGTGCCTGGAAGCGGGGGCCCTTATCCGAGCAGTACTTC
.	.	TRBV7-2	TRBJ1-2	CASSLLRNANYGYTF	TGTGCCAGCAGCTTACTACGGAACGCTAACTATGGCTACACCTTC
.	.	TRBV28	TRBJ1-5	CASSLGTVNQPQHF	TGTGCCAGCAGTTTGGGGACGGTGAATCAGCCCCAGCATTTT
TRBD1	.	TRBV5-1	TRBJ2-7	CASSLNQGAREQYF	TGCGCCAGCAGCTTGAATCAGGGGGCGCGGGAGCAGTACTTC
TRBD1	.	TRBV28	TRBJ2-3	CASGTGQTSTDTQYF	TGTGCCAGCGGAACGGGACAGACTTCCACAGATACGCAGTATTTT
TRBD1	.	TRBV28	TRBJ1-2	CASRTTYPQGYGYTF	TGTGCCAGCAGAACCACTTACCCACAGGGGTATGGCTACACCTTC
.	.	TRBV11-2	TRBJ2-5	CASSSYRSLQETQYF	TGTGCCAGCAGCTCGTACAGGTCTCTCCAAGAGACCCAGTACTTC
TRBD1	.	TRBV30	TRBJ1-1	CAWTDTGVAFF	TGTGCCTGGACCGACACAGGGGTGGCTTTCTTT
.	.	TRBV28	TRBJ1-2	CASSKGQRSYGYTF	TGTGCCAGCAGCAAAGGACAGAGGAGCTATGGCTACACCTTC
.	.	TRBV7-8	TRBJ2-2	CASSLRPYRGGPNTGELFF	TGTGCCAGCAGCTTACGACCCTACAGGGGGGGACCGAACACCGGGGAGCTGTTTTTT
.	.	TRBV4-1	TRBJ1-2	CASSDNYGYTF	TGCGCCAGCAGCGACAACTATGGCTACACCTTC
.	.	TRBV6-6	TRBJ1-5	CASSPTGARGNQPQHF	TGTGCCAGCAGTCCGACAGGAGCGAGGGGGAATCAGCCCCAGCATTTT
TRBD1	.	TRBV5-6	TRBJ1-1	CASSFLETGRTEAFF	TGTGCCAGCAGCTTTCTGGAGACAGGGAGGACTGAAGCTTTCTTT
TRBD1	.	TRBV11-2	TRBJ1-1	CASSFPTGGTEAFF	TGTGCCAGCAGCTTCCCGACAGGGGGCACTGAAGCTTTCTTT
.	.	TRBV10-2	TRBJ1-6	CASSDPVSPLHF	TGCGCCAGCAGTGACCCCGTTTCACCCCTCCACTTT
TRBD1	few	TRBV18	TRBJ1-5	CASSPDRARFQPQHF	TGTGCCAGCTCACCAGACAGGGCTCGATTTCAGCCCCAGCATTTT
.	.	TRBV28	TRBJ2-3	CASSLWRGRTSTDTQYF	TGTGCCAGCAGTTTATGGCGGGGCCGGACTAGCACAGATACGCAGTATTTT
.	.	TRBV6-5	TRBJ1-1	CASRGPLGTEAFF	TGTGCCAGCAGAGGCCCCTTGGGCACTGAAGCTTTCTTT
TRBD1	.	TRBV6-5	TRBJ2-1	CASSYNRGTGWNEQFF	TGTGCCAGCAGTTACAACAGGGGGACAGGGTGGAATGAGCAGTTCTTC